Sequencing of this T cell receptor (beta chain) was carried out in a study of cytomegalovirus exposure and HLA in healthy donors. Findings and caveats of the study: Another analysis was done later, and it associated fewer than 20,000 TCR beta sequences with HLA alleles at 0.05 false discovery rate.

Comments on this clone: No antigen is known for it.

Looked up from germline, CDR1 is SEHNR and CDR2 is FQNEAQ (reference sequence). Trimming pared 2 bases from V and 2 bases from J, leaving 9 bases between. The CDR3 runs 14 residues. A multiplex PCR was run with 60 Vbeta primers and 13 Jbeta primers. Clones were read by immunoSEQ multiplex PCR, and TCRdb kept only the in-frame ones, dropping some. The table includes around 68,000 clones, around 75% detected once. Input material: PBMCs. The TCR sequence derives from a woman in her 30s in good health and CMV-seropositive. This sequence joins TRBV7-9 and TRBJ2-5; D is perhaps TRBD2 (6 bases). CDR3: CASSLTGSQETQYF. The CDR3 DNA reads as TGTGCCAGCAGCTTAACCGGGAGTCAAGAGACCCAGTACTTC.